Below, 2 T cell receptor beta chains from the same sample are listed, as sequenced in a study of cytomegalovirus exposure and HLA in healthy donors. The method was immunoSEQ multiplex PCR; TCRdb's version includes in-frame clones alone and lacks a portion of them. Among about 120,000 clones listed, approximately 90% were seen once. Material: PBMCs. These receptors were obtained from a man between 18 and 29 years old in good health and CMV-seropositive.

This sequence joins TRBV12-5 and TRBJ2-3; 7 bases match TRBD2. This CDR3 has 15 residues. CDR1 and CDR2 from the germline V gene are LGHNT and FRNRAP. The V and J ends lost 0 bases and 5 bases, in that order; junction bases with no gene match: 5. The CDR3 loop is CASGLVRGVGDTQYF. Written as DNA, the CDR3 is TGTGCTAGTGGTTTGGTACGGGGGGTTGGAGATACGCAGTATTTT.

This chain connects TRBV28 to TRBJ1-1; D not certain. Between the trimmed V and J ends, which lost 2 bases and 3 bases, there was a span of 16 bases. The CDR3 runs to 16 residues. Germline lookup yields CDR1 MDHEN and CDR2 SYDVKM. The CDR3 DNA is TGTGCCAGCAGTTTAGTGTTTTCGGGAGCTTACACTGAAGCTTTCTTT. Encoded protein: CASSLVFSGAYTEAFF.